This TCR beta chain was identified in a study of blood T cell repertoires in COVID-19. As for the study in general: Acute and convalescent COVID-19 specimens originated in the United States, Italy and Spain.

TCRdb's copy holds only in-frame clones and misses some; the assay was immunoSEQ multiplex PCR. The profile shows 100,000 or so clones, just under 80% of them singletons. This CDR3 region has 14 residues. The V and J ends lost 8 bases and 2 bases respectively, with 16 bases between them. Germline assignment: CDR1 GTSNPN and CDR2 SVGIG (reference sequence). The sequencing sample was made of peripheral blood. V is TRBV30 and J is TRBJ2-1, with D possibly TRBD1 on 6 matching bases. This receptor was identified in a man between 65 and 79 years old with active or convalescent COVID-19. The CDR3 loop reads CAGLLRGTYNEQFF. In nucleotides, the CDR3 is TGTGCCGGGCTCCTAAGGGGGACCTACAATGAGCAGTTCTTC. Full variable domain (missing parts from reference TRBV30 and TRBJ2-1): SQTIHQWPATLVQPVGSPLSLECTVEGTSNPNLYWYRQAAGRGLQLLFYSVGIGQISSEVPQNLSASRPQDRQFILSSKKLLLSDSGFYLCAGLLRGTYNEQFFGPGTRLTVL.